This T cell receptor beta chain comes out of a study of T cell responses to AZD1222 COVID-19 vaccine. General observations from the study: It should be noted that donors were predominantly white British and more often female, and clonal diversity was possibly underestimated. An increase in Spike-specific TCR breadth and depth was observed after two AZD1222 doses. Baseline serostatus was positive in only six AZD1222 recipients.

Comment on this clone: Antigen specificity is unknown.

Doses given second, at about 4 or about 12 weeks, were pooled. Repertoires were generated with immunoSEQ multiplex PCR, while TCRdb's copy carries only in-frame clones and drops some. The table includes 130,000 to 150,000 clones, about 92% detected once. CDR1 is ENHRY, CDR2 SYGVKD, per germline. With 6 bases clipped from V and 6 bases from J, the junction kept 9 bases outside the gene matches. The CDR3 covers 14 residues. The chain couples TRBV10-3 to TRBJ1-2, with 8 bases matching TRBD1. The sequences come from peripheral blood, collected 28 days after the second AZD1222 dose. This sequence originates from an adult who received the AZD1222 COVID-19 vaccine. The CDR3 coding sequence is TGTGCCATCAGCGCCCCGGACAGGGCTGATGGCTACACCTTC. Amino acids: CAISAPDRADGYTF.